This record covers a single T cell receptor (beta chain). This table comes from immunoSEQ multiplex PCR, and its TCRdb copy is limited to in-frame clones, with some not included. The repertoire holds about 80,000 clones, with approximately 94% as singletons. The data were obtained in a study of T cell changes during pregnancy in multiple sclerosis. The germline V gene has CDR1 KGHSH and CDR2 LQKENI. This CDR3 is built from 13 residues. Trimming cost V 4 bases and J 0 bases, with 6 bases left between them. Sample: peripheral blood, taken after pregnancy. The gene calls are TRBV18 and TRBJ1-1; D gene uncertain. The TCR comes from a female donor in good health, enrolled as a control in a pregnancy study. CDR3 loop: CASSRSLNTEAFF. Here the CDR3 DNA reads TGTGCCAGCTCACGAAGCTTGAACACTGAAGCTTTCTTT. The complete variable domain, with remaining parts taken from reference TRBV18 and TRBJ1-1, reads NAGVMQNPRHLVRRRGQEARLRCSPMKGHSHVYWYRQLPEEGLKFMVYLQKENIIDESGMPKERFSAEFPKEGPSILRIQQVVRGDSAAYFCASSRSLNTEAFFGQGTRLTVV.